This TCR beta chain derives from a study of blood T cell repertoires in COVID-19. Study in general: Collection of acute and convalescent COVID-19 samples took place in the United States, Italy and Spain. From T cells, B-cell-depleted T cells, or PBMCs came the material, which was cDNA or gDNA.

Under the authors' procedure: How many nucleated cells were present was estimated from reference gene primer amplification. Sequencing was performed with immunoSEQ multiplex PCR; in TCRdb, only in-frame clones are kept and a portion is missing. The D gene and trimming were derived from the DNA, and the V and J assignments and clone size from that table. The sample contains about 130,000 clones, roughly 86% of which appear only once. Germline V lookup: CDR1 SGHNT, CDR2 YYREEE (reference sequence). V lost 6 bases, J lost 7 bases, and 14 bases lay in between. CDR3 size: 13 residues. While infection was still active, Seattle patients were enrolled and then followed longitudinally.

The sample comprised peripheral blood. This receptor was obtained from a woman aged 70 to 79 with COVID-19, enrolled during active disease. The chain has TRBV5-4 and TRBJ2-1, with D possibly being TRBD2 (5 bases). In DNA form, the CDR3 reads TGTGCCAGCACCTCTAGCTTGGGAAATGAGCAGTTCTTC. The encoded protein is CASTSSLGNEQFF.